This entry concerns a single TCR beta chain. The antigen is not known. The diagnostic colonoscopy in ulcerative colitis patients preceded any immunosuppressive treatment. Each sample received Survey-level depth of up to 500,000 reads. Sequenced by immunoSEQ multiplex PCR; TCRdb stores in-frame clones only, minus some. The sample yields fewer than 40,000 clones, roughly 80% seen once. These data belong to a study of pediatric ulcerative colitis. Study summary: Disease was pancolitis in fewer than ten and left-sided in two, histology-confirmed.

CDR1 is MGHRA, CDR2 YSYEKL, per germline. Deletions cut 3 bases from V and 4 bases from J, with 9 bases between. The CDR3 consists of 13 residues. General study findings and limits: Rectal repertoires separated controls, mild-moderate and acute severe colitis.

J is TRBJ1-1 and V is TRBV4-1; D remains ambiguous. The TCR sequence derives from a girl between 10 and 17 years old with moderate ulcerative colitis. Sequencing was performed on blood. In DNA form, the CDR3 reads TGCGCCAGCAGCCACGAATTCATCACTGAAGCTTTCTTT. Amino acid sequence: CASSHEFITEAFF.